This entry describes one TCR beta chain. The antigen remains unidentified. An end of the junction differs from the germline gene, which may be a read error. The record originates from a study of response to subunit inactivated influenza vaccine. TCRdb redid the calling of the RT-PCR reads with MiXCR, one entry per CDR3 protein. Of roughly 500,000 distinct CDR3 sequences listed, around 25% are singletons. Regarding the study as a whole: Seasonal influenza vaccination, on each occasion, was suggested by the authors to recruit few new T cells.

Germline loops: CDR1 SGHRS, CDR2 YFSETQ. The CDR3 totals 15 residues. This specimen consisted of CD4+ T cells sorted from PBMCs, obtained roughly 5 days after vaccination. The rearrangement links TRBV5-1 to TRBJ2-5, with 10 bases aligning to TRBD2. This TCR came from a man in his fifties or sixties who received an inactivated influenza vaccine. In DNA, the CDR3 is TGCGACAGCAGCCTGGGAGCTAGCGGGGGTGAGACCCAGTACTTC. Its protein is CDSSLGASGGETQYF.